The text below deals with one T cell receptor beta chain. This clonotype was found many times. The target of this receptor is not known. Base qualities are not provided; no much larger clone lies one nucleotide away. The intended sense of this specimen's treatment or condition label: live attenuated yellow fever vaccine strain. At every blood-draw timepoint, two biological replicates of bulk PBMCs were collected. PBMCs were isolated from peripheral blood using a standard Ficoll-Paque protocol. RNA was extracted with TriZol from bulk PBMCs, CD4 and CD8 fractions, and dextramer-positive and dextramer-negative fractions. The CDR3 starts with the cysteine, ends with the phenylalanine, and has 15 residues. Only the CDR3 part of the read is kept: 45 bases, read in frame from the first base. The germline V and J ends show losses of 4 bases and 1 base respectively, and no gene match explains 7 bases of the junction. CDR1 DFQATT and CDR2 SNEGSKA were looked up in the germline V gene (reference sequence).

The data stem from a study of T cells after yellow fever vaccination (dated by TCRdb to between 2018 and 2021). For the wider study: The SMART-Seq v4 Ultra Low Input RNA kit was used to prepare libraries from fractions with low cell numbers. To follow T-cell clones before and after primary and booster YFV17D yellow fever vaccination, bulk TCR alpha and beta repertoires were sequenced over time. Two healthy male donors, one aged 18 to 30 and one aged 30 to 39 years, were included in the cohort. Blood was drawn at multiple timepoints before and after primary and secondary immunization, with bulk PBMC replicates and cell subsets isolated.

The full study reports these points: Most clones expanded after primary vaccination (around 96% of CD4 and 88% of CD8) were re-detected after the booster, suggesting that broad memory maintenance occurred. Because the study included only a couple of donors, the extent to which the findings can be generalized is limited. Computational filtering was required because FACS-sorted repertoires could contain abundant contaminating clonotypes from the bulk population. The secondary T-cell response was found to be weaker but faster than the primary response, with a peak reached on day 5 rather than on day 15. A small fraction of clonotypes showed up in both the CD4 and CD8 compartments, probably as a result of convergent recombination.

The run used an Illumina NovaSeq 6000. Synthesis of TCR cDNA relied on 5'RACE template switching, a step that introduced a universal primer site along with unique molecular identifiers. Priming for cDNA synthesis came from both the TCR alpha and TCR beta constant segments. Library amplification used two PCR steps, and the second PCR step added sample barcodes and sequencing adapters. Sequencing of libraries was performed on Illumina HiSeq 2500 (2x100 bp) or NovaSeq (2x150 bp). The published analysis was carried out like this. Demultiplexing of reads and collapsing into UMI consensus sequences were performed with MIGEC, and V(D)J alignment was carried out with MiXCR. Vaccine-responding clonotypes were defined with edgeR using replicate PBMC samples, requiring FDR below 0.01 and a log2 fold change above 5 up to day 15. Each bulk clonotype received a CD4 or CD8 identity based on whether the sequenced CD4 or CD8 repertoire contained that clonotype at higher abundance. TCRdb reran the public reads through fastp at Q25 and MiXCR, keeping productive beta chains. CDR3 protein sequences are deduplicated, and each keeps its most common genes and DNA. TCRdb, not the original authors, processed these V and J calls. For this sample the table gives 200,000 to 300,000 distinct CDR3 sequences, of which roughly 3.7% were detected only once. Under 20% of the sample rests with the top ten.

This receptor was taken from a young man who received the YFV17D yellow fever vaccine. The rearrangement joined TRBV20-1 to TRBJ2-7, and 10 junctional nucleotides match TRBD1. This material consisted of PBMCs, taken 15 days after the yellow fever booster vaccination. The CDR3 in this case is CSAKGTGQGSYEQYF. The nucleotide sequence reads TGCAGTGCTAAAGGAACGGGACAGGGGTCCTACGAGCAGTACTTC.